A selection of T cell receptor beta chains follows, all from one sample in a study of human T cells and chemical hapten exposure. TCRdb re-called the RACE reads through MiXCR, storing one row per CDR3 protein. The sample lists tens of thousands of distinct CDR3 sequences; 5.5% to 6.5% were seen once. The starting material was whole blood, obtained in connection with sensitization to the hapten diphenylcyclopropenone (DPC). These receptors were taken from a man younger than 45 with alopecia areata. Some clones in this sample may be carry-over from other donors' samples. Both conserved end residues are part of each CDR3. A D gene is named only where the DNA matches it firmly. Size is stated for part of the rows, as once, few or many counts, or as a class when the clone is expanded.

>TRBJ2-7|NA|TRBV5-4|many
CASSSRTDYEQYF
TGTGCCAGCAGCTCCCGGACTGACTACGAGCAGTACTTC
>TRBJ2-1|TRBD2|TRBV29-1|many
CSSRGERGYQDEQFF
TGCAGCTCTCGGGGGGAGCGGGGGTACCAAGATGAGCAGTTCTTC
>TRBJ1-5|NA|TRBV20-1|many
CSARDQGGATQPQHF
TGCAGTGCTAGAGATCAGGGCGGGGCGACGCAGCCCCAGCATTTT
>TRBJ1-6|TRBD1|TRBV7-9|many
CASSPLTGINSPLHF
TGTGCCAGCAGCCCATTGACAGGGATAAATTCACCCCTCCACTTT
>TRBJ2-7|TRBD1|TRBV6-2/TRBV6-3|many
CASSPQEVTGGGEQYF
TGTGCCAGCAGTCCCCAGGAGGTGACAGGGGGCGGCGAGCAGTACTTC
>TRBJ2-5|TRBD1|TRBV7-2|many
CASSLSPGQGKKTQYF
TGTGCCAGCAGCTTGTCCCCGGGACAGGGTAAAAAGACCCAGTACTTC
>TRBJ1-1|TRBD1|TRBV12-3/TRBV12-4|NA
CASRSGGSMNTEAFF
TGTGCCAGCAGGTCAGGGGGGTCCATGAACACTGAAGCTTTCTTT
>TRBJ1-1|NA|TRBV12-3/TRBV12-4|many
CATQTVSNTEAFF
TGTGCCACCCAAACAGTCTCGAACACTGAAGCTTTCTTT
>TRBJ2-7|NA|TRBV20-1|many
CSASTRSSYEQYF
TGCAGTGCTAGTACCAGGAGCTCCTACGAGCAGTACTTC
>TRBJ2-3|NA|TRBV6-5|many
CASSYDDRQDATQYF
TGTGCCAGCAGTTACGACGACAGGCAGGACGCAACGCAGTATTTT
>TRBJ2-4|NA|TRBV3-1|many
CASSPVEEGRNIQYF
TGTGCCAGCAGCCCTGTAGAGGAAGGTCGGAACATTCAGTACTTC